These 15 T cell receptor beta chains came from one sample sequenced in a study of T-cell memory formation after mild COVID-19. TCRdb reprocessed the 5' RACE reads via MiXCR and lists one record per CDR3 protein. This table holds some 490,000 distinct CDR3 sequences, about 20% found once. Source material: PBMCs or a T cell subset sorted from them (not recorded which). All receptors come from an adult woman who had mild COVID-19 (a few samples of this study predate the infection). Cell type and time point are not known.

This clonotype came up a few times. The chain carries TRBV29-1 and TRBJ2-7; 9 nucleotides line up with TRBD2. CDR1 and CDR2 from the germline V gene are SQVTM and ANQGSEA. The CDR3 extends over 14 amino acids. Trimming at V came to 4 bases and at J to 3 bases, leaving 7 bases not matched to a gene. CDR3 residues: CSVVSSGRIYEQYF. CDR3 nucleotide sequence: TGCAGCGTTGTGAGTAGCGGGAGAATCTACGAGCAGTACTTC.

J is TRBJ2-7 and V is TRBV7-2, with no clear D. Between the trimmed V and J ends, which lost 5 bases and 9 bases, there was a span of 20 bases. The CDR3 spans 14 residues. CDR1 is SGHTA, CDR2 FQGNSA, per germline. The CDR3 region is CASSVDGALVGQYF. The CDR3 coding sequence is TGTGCCAGCAGCGTGGACGGAGCCCTCGTGGGGCAGTACTTC.

The chain joins TRBV12-3 or TRBV12-4 to TRBJ1-4; the match to TRBD1 covers 11 bases. This CDR3 is built from 14 residues. The V segment lost 5 bases and the J segment 8 bases; nucleotides outside the gene matches: 4. The CDR3 spells CASSPGTGGEKLFF. The DNA for the CDR3 is TGTGCCAGCAGTCCTGGGACAGGGGGAGAAAAACTGTTTTTT.

Only a few counts were recorded for this clonotype. The genes are TRBV18 and TRBJ1-1, with D possibly being TRBD1 (6 bases). Trimming took off 4 bases at V and 6 bases at J, with 9 bases between the two ends. The germline gives CDR1 KGHSH, CDR2 LQKENI. The CDR3 length is 12 residues. As DNA, the CDR3 is TGTGCCAGCTCACAGGGGGTGCCTGAAGCTTTCTTT. This sequence encodes CASSQGVPEAFF.

This clonotype occurred a few times. This rearrangement joins TRBV5-4 to TRBJ1-6, with D possibly matching TRBD1 (5 bases). The CDR3 extends over 15 amino acids. Trimming removed 2 bases at V and 6 bases at J, with 12 bases between. Germline CDR1 reads SGHNT; CDR2 reads YYREEE (reference sequence). The CDR3 DNA reads as TGTGCCAGCAGCTTCTCCGGGACGGCTAATTCACCCCTCCACTTT. The encoded protein is CASSFSGTANSPLHF.

This chain uses TRBV5-1 with TRBJ2-3; D uncertain. The CDR3 length is 16 residues. V shed 0 bases and J shed 6 bases, with 17 bases lying between them. Germline CDR1 is SGHRS and CDR2 is YFSETQ. CDR3 amino acids: CASSLDDFPSSDTQYF. The CDR3 DNA is TGCGCCAGCAGCTTGGATGACTTTCCCTCTAGTGATACGCAGTATTTT. Using reference TRBV5-1 and TRBJ2-3 for the parts outside the CDR3, the full variable domain is KAGVTQTPRYLIKTRGQQVTLSCSPISGHRSVSWYQQTPGQGLQFLFEYFSETQRNKGNFPGRFSGRQFSNSRSEMNVSTLELGDSALYLCASSLDDFPSSDTQYFGPGTRLTVL.

This chain connects TRBV7-8 to TRBJ2-1; 8 bases are shared with TRBD2. CDR1 is SGHVS and CDR2 is FQNEAQ in the germline V gene. The CDR3 is 16 residues long. With 5 bases clipped from V and 3 bases from J, the junction kept 9 bases outside the gene matches. The CDR3 loop reads CASSAISGDLYNEQFF. The CDR3 DNA follows: TGTGCCAGCAGCGCAATTAGCGGGGATCTCTACAATGAGCAGTTCTTC.

The chain is built from TRBV7-3 and TRBJ1-2, with no clear D. This CDR3 is 13 amino acids long. Per germline, CDR1 SGHTA and CDR2 FQGTGA. The V and J ends lost 5 bases and 8 bases respectively, with 15 bases between them. The CDR3 spells CASSPREGWGYTF. DNA of the CDR3: TGTGCCAGCAGCCCACGGGAGGGCTGGGGCTACACCTTC.

The rearrangement joins TRBV5-1 to TRBJ1-5; maybe TRBD1 (5 bases). This CDR3 spans 14 amino acids. Deletions cut 2 bases from V and 7 bases from J, with 13 bases between. Germline lookup yields CDR1 SGHRS and CDR2 YFSETQ. The CDR3 coding sequence is TGCGCCAGCAGCTTCCGGGCAGGGATACAGCCCCAGCATTTT. Encoded protein: CASSFRAGIQPQHF.

The chain links TRBV12-3 or TRBV12-4 to TRBJ2-4, with a tentative D call TRBD1 (6 bases). CDR3 length: 13 amino acids. V was clipped by 5 bases and J by 4 bases, with 9 bases between them. This CDR3 is CASSGQPKNIQYF. Here the CDR3 DNA reads TGTGCCAGCAGTGGACAGCCGAAAAACATTCAGTACTTC.

This clonotype has just a few counts. The rearrangement uses TRBV18 and TRBJ2-7; D possibly corresponds to TRBD1 (5 bases). Trimming took off 1 base at V and 0 bases at J, with 7 bases between the two ends. Germline lookup yields CDR1 KGHSH and CDR2 LQKENI. The CDR3 has 14 residues. The CDR3 DNA is TGTGCCAGCTCACCACTGCAGGGCTCCTACGAGCAGTACTTC. This sequence encodes CASSPLQGSYEQYF. The full variable domain, completed using reference TRBV18 and TRBJ2-7, is NAGVMQNPRHLVRRRGQEARLRCSPMKGHSHVYWYRQLPEEGLKFMVYLQKENIIDESGMPKERFSAEFPKEGPSILRIQQVVRGDSAAYFCASSPLQGSYEQYFGPGTRLTVT.

The chain couples TRBV15 to TRBJ2-7; 8 bases line up with TRBD1. The germline gives CDR1 LNHNV, CDR2 YYDKDF (reference sequence). V lost 2 bases and J lost 3; bases outside the gene matches: 6. The CDR3 has 15 amino acids. This CDR3 reads CATSRQGAASYEQYF. In DNA, the CDR3 is TGTGCCACCAGCAGACAGGGGGCCGCGAGCTACGAGCAGTACTTC.

V usage is TRBV27 and J usage is TRBJ2-7; TRBD2 is a possible D gene (6 bases). Germline loops: CDR1 MNHEY, CDR2 SMNVEV (reference sequence). The CDR3 covers 13 residues. The V gene lost 1 base and the J gene lost 7 bases, with 11 bases spanning the gap. This CDR3 reads CASSLFLGTEQYF. DNA for the CDR3: TGTGCCAGCAGTTTATTCCTAGGGACTGAGCAGTACTTC.

The J gene is TRBJ2-7, the V gene TRBV30, with D perhaps matching TRBD1 (5 bases). The germline gives CDR1 GTSNPN, CDR2 SVGIG (reference sequence). The CDR3 spans 13 residues. The V and J ends lost 7 bases and 5 bases respectively, with 18 bases between them. CDR3 amino acids: CASAGQGLNEQYF. The CDR3 DNA reads as TGTGCCTCCGCCGGCCAGGGCTTGAACGAGCAGTACTTC.

The chain employs TRBV4-1 and TRBJ2-7; TRBD2 agrees at 8 bases. V was pared by 4 bases and J by 2 bases, with 7 bases of the junction left unmatched. Germline V gives CDR1 MGHRA, CDR2 YSYEKL. CDR3 length equals 15 residues. CDR3 region: CASSPSAGGTYEQYF. The DNA of the CDR3 is TGCGCCAGCAGCCCTTCTGCGGGGGGCACCTACGAGCAGTACTTC.